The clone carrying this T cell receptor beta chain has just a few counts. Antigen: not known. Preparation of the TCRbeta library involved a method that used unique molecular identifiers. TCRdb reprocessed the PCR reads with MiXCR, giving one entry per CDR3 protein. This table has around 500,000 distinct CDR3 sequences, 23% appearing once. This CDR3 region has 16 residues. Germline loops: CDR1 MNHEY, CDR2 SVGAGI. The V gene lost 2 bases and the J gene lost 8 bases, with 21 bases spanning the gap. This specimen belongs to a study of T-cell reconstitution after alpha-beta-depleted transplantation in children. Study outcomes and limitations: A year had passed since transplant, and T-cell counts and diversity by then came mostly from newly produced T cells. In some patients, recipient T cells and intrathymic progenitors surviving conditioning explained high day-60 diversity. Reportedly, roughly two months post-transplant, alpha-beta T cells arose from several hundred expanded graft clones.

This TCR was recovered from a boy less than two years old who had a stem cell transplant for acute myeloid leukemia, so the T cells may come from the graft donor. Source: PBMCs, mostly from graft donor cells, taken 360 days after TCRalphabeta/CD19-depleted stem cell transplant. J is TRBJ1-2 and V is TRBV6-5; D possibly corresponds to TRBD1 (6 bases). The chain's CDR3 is CASSYRAGESRKGYTF. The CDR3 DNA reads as TGTGCCAGCAGTTACCGGGCAGGGGAGAGTCGGAAGGGCTACACCTTC.